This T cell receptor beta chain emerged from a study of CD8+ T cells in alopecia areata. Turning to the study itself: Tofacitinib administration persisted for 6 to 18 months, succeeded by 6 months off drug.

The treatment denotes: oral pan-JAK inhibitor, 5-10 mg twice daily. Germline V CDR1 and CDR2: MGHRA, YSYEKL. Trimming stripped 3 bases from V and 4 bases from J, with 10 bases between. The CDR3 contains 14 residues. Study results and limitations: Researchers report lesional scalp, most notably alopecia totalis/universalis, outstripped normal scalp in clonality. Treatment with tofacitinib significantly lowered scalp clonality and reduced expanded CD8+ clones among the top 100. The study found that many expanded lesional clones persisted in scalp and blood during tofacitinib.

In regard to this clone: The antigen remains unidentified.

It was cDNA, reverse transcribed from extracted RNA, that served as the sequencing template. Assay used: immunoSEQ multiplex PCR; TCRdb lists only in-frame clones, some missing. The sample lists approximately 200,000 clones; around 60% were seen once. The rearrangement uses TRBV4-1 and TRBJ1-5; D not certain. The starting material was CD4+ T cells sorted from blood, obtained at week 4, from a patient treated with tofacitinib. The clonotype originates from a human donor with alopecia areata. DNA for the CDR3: TGCGCCAGCAGCCATCCAGGCGGTAATCAGCCCCAGCATTTT. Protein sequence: CASSHPGGNQPQHF.